This T cell receptor beta chain is from a study of blood T cells in healthy people across ages. This clonotype was seen more than once but under ten times. The target antigen is unknown. Donors gave 8.5 to 10 milliliters of peripheral blood apiece. General observations from the study: Long-lived donors carried more naive CD4+ cells and greater diversity than aged donors.

Per the germline V gene, CDR1 is MDHEN and CDR2 is SYDVKM. This CDR3 has 15 amino acids. Deletions cut 3 bases from V and 5 bases from J, with 16 bases between. A J-beta primer mix and a sample-barcoded 5' primer were used in a second PCR of roughly 6 to 11 cycles. Researchers report that each sample yielded at least 2.5 million CDR3-containing paired-end reads. TCRdb re-analysed the 5' RACE reads in MiXCR, keeping a single row per CDR3 protein. Of 710,000 or so distinct CDR3 sequences listed, 20% to 25% were seen once; the top ten hold about 22%. The TCR was taken from a man between 65 and 85 years old in good health. The sequencing input was blood. This rearrangement joins TRBV28 to TRBJ1-1; D unresolved. CDR3 protein: CASSFPAVWGTEAFF. The CDR3 region has the DNA TGTGCCAGCAGTTTTCCCGCGGTTTGGGGAACTGAAGCTTTCTTT.